Listed below are T cell receptor beta chains from one sample, sequenced in a study of tumor and adjacent non-tumor tissue in lung cancer. Each CDR3 protein is one row after TCRdb ran MiXCR on the multiplex PCR reads. The sample records roughly 81,000 distinct CDR3 sequences, around 70% being singletons. Source material: lung tumor tissue. The origin of the receptors is a woman in her 70s with non-small cell lung cancer. Each CDR3 is given with its conserved first and last residue. A D gene is named only where the DNA matches it firmly. Size is omitted from some rows. Given values are once, few, many or a class for expanded clones.

d_call,j_call,cdr3_length,v_call,clone_size,cdr3_aa,cdr3_nt
NA,TRBJ2-1,14,TRBV11-1,NA,CASSPRDGRYEQIF,TGTGCCAGCAGCCCGCGTGATGGCCGCTATGAGCAGATCTTC
NA,TRBJ2-3,15,TRBV11-2,many,CASSLDRTRTDTQYF,TGTGCCAGCAGCTTAGATCGTACGCGCACAGATACGCAGTATTTT
NA,TRBJ2-5,16,TRBV28,NA,CASSLSLRGRVETQYF,TGTGCCAGCAGTTTATCACTTCGGGGGCGAGTAGAGACCCAGTACTTC
TRBD2,TRBJ2-7,15,TRBV20-1,NA,CSASASGSTAYEQYF,TGCAGTGCTTCAGCTAGCGGGAGTACAGCGTACGAGCAGTACTTC
NA,TRBJ1-2,14,TRBV5-5,NA,CTSSFDGQYYGYTF,TGTACCAGCAGCTTCGACGGACAGTACTATGGCTACACCTTC
TRBD2,TRBJ2-1,16,TRBV12-3/TRBV12-4,many,CASSGLAGTSYNEQFF,TGTGCCAGCAGTGGGCTAGCGGGCACTTCCTACAATGAGCAGTTCTTC
NA,TRBJ2-2,15,TRBV6-5,many,CASSLGQINTGELFF,TGTGCCAGCAGTTTAGGCCAGATCAACACCGGGGAGCTGTTTTTT
TRBD1,TRBJ2-2,13,TRBV29-1,NA,CSVSWDRAGELFF,TGCAGCGTTAGCTGGGACAGGGCCGGCGAGCTGTTTTTT
NA,TRBJ2-1,17,TRBV4-1,NA,CASSQAVRPGESNEQFF,TGTGCCAGCAGCCAAGCGGTGCGACCGGGAGAGTCCAATGAGCAGTTCTTC
NA,TRBJ1-1,11,TRBV30,many,CACPPSTEAFF,TGTGCCTGCCCCCCAAGCACTGAAGCTTTCTTT
NA,TRBJ1-5,16,TRBV4-2,NA,CASGAGHGYSNQPQHF,TGTGCCAGCGGCGCGGGACATGGGTATAGCAATCAGCCCCAGCATTTT
NA,TRBJ2-2,13,TRBV7-3,few,CASRSWDTGELFF,TGTGCCAGCCGCTCTTGGGACACCGGGGAGCTGTTTTTT
TRBD2,TRBJ2-3,19,TRBV6-6,NA,CGSSDRRRLAGGFTDTQYF,TGTGGCAGCAGTGACCGCCGTAGACTAGCGGGGGGTTTCACAGATACGCAGTATTTT